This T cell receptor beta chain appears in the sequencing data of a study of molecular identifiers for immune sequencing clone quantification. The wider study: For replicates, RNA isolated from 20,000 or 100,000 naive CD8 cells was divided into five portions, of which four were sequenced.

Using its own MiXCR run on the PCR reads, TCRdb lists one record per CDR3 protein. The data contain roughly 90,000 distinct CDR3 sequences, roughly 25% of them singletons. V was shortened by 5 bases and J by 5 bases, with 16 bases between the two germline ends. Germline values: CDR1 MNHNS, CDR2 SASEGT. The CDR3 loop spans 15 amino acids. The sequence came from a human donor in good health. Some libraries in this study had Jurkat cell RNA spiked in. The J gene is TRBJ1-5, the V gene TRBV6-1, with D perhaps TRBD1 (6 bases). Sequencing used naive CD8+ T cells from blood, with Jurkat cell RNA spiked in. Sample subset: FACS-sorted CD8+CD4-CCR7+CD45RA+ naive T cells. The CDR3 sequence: CASSTPRGVDQPQHF. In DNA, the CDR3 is TGTGCCAGCAGTACCCCCAGGGGTGTCGATCAGCCCCAGCATTTT.